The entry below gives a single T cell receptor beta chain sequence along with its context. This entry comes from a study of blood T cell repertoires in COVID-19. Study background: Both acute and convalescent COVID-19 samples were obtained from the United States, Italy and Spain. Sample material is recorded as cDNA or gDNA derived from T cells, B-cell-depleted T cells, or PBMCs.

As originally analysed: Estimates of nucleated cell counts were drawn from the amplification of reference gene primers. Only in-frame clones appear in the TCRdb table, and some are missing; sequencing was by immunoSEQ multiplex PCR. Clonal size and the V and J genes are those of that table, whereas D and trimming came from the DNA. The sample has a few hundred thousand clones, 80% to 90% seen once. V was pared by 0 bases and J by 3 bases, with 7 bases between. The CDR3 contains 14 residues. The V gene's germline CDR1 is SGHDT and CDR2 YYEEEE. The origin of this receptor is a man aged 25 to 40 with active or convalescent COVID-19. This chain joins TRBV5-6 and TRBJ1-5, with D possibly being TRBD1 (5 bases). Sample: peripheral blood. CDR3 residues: CASSLGGDNQPQHF. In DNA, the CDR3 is TGTGCCAGCAGCTTGGGGGGGGACAATCAGCCCCAGCATTTT.